One and the same sample provided the 31 T cell receptor beta chains below, sequenced in a study of vaccination effects on CD4 cells after COVID-19. Before sequencing took place, the ViraFEST assay used viral peptide pools to expand antigen-specific CD4+ T cells. CD4+ T cell isolation took place after nine to eleven days of culture. The vaccine recipients had no prior SARS-CoV-2 infection, with negative nucleocapsid antibodies. These TCRs' antigens remain unknown. Method: immunoSEQ multiplex PCR; TCRdb's copy keeps in-frame clones and lacks some. The sample shows tens of thousands of clones, around 69% of them seen only once. This specimen was CD4+ T cells from PBMCs cultured with HCoV-NL63 spike peptides, taken before COVID-19 vaccination. These receptors were taken from a human donor who received a COVID-19 vaccine.

This chain joins TRBV7-2 and TRBJ2-1; 8 bases are shared with TRBD2. This CDR3 is built from 15 residues. Unmatched junction bases numbered 5, after V lost 5 bases and J lost 2 bases. Germline V gene data show CDR1 as SGHTA and CDR2 as FQGNSA. DNA of the CDR3: TGTGCCAGCAGCCCCCAGCGGGGGACCTACAATGAGCAGTTCTTC. It is translated as CASSPQRGTYNEQFF. The complete variable domain, with remaining parts taken from reference TRBV7-2 and TRBJ2-1, reads GAGVSQSPSNKVTEKGKDVELRCDPISGHTALYWYRQSLGQGLEFLIYFQGNSAPDKSGLPSDRFSAERTGGSVSTLTIQRTQQEDSAVYLCASSPQRGTYNEQFFGPGTRLTVL.

In its sample, this clone was seen a few times. The chain recombines TRBV7-9 with TRBJ1-1; D is perhaps TRBD1 (5 bases). This CDR3 contains 14 residues. The germline V and J ends were trimmed by 7 bases and 0 bases, with 12 bases remaining between them. Germline loops: CDR1 SEHNR, CDR2 FQNEAQ (reference sequence). The CDR3 DNA is TGTGCCAGCACCTTGACAGAAGTGAACACTGAAGCTTTCTTT. It yields the protein CASTLTEVNTEAFF.

The gene calls are TRBV6-5 and TRBJ1-1; D not resolved. This CDR3 spans 13 amino acids. V was trimmed by 6 bases and J by 4 bases, leaving 12 bases between them. The V gene's germline CDR1 is MNHEY and CDR2 SVGAGI. The CDR3: CASRKVGGTEAFF. CDR3 nucleotides: TGTGCCAGCAGAAAAGTCGGAGGCACTGAAGCTTTCTTT.

Here the CDR3 reads CASILLNVVASNQPQHF. The CDR3 nucleotides read TGTGCCAGCATCCTTCTGAATGTGGTTGCTAGCAATCAGCCCCAGCATTTT. The V gene is TRBV2, the J gene TRBJ1-5; D call uncertain. There are 17 residues in the CDR3. CDR1 is SNHLY and CDR2 is FYNNEI in the germline V gene. Trimming took off 7 bases at V and 0 bases at J, with 19 bases between the two ends.

V and J are TRBV12-3 or TRBV12-4 and TRBJ2-5; no reliable D call. The CDR3 loop spans 10 amino acids. Trimming took 6 bases from V and 6 from J, leaving 5 bases between them. The CDR3 spells CASRGKTQYF. In nucleotides, the CDR3 is TGTGCCAGCAGGGGGAAGACCCAGTACTTC.

This clone was seen a handful of times. The chain has TRBV11-2 and TRBJ1-1, with D unresolved. Trimming stripped 5 bases from V and 4 bases from J, with 8 bases between. The germline V gene encodes CDR1 SGHAT and CDR2 FQNNGV. CDR3 size: 12 residues. The CDR3 coding sequence is TGTGCCAGCAGCCCCAAGGGCACTGAAGCTTTCTTT. Translation: CASSPKGTEAFF.

J is TRBJ2-1 and V is TRBV11-3; no clear D gene. The V and J ends lost 4 bases and 0 bases respectively, with 10 bases between them. The CDR3 runs to 15 residues. Germline-derived CDR1 and CDR2 are SGHNT and YENEEA. The CDR3 sequence: CASSSKAGSYNEQFF. CDR3 coding DNA: TGTGCCAGCAGCTCCAAGGCAGGCTCCTACAATGAGCAGTTCTTC.

This clone was counted a few times. The rearrangement joins TRBV5-1 to TRBJ1-5; D remains unclear. V was cut by 0 bases and J by 6 bases, with 10 bases left in between. The CDR3 contains 14 residues. Germline V lookup: CDR1 SGHRS, CDR2 YFSETQ. CDR3 DNA sequence: TGCGCCAGCAGCTTGGAGGGTGGAGGTCAGCCCCAGCATTTT. This translates into CASSLEGGGQPQHF.

V is TRBV5-6 and J is TRBJ2-3; TRBD1 might be the D (5 bases). Trimming left V 1 base short and J 1 base short, with 7 bases between. CDR3 length: 14 amino acids. Germline V CDR1 and CDR2: SGHDT, YYEEEE. The CDR3, as DNA: TGTGCCAGCAGCTTGAAAGGGGGCACAGATACGCAGTATTTT. Translation gives CASSLKGGTDTQYF.

The chain uses TRBV4-1 and TRBJ1-5, with D perhaps matching TRBD1 (5 bases). The V and J ends lost 4 bases and 3 bases respectively, with 25 bases between them. Germline V lookup: CDR1 MGHRA, CDR2 YSYEKL. This CDR3 has 19 residues. The CDR3 region is CASSRVHIPGSGINQPQHF. The CDR3 DNA reads TGCGCCAGCAGCCGCGTTCATATCCCCGGGTCAGGGATCAATCAGCCCCAGCATTTT.

The chain has TRBV5-8 and TRBJ2-1; D possibly corresponds to TRBD1 (5 bases). The CDR3 contains 13 residues. Germline V CDR1 and CDR2: SGHTS, YDEGEE. The V gene lost 0 bases and the J gene lost 8 bases, with 9 bases spanning the gap. For the CDR3, the DNA is TGTGCCAGCAGCTTGGGACAAGGGGATGAGCAGTTCTTC. Its protein product is CASSLGQGDEQFF. Looking up the rest from reference TRBV5-8 and TRBJ2-1 gives the full variable domain: EAGVTQSPTHLIKTRGQQATLRCSPISGHTSVYWYQQALGLGLQFLLWYDEGEERNRGNFPPRFSGRQFPNYSSELNVNALELEDSALYLCASSLGQGDEQFFGPGTRLTVL.

This clone was counted only a few times. The CDR3: CASSQGGPLHF. The CDR3 bases are TGTGCCAGCAGCCAAGGTGGACCCCTCCACTTT. The gene calls are TRBV14 and TRBJ1-6, with unresolved D. Trimming removed 1 base at V and 12 bases at J, with 4 bases between. Germline V lookup: CDR1 SGHDN, CDR2 FVKESK. The length of the CDR3 is 11 residues.

The genes are TRBV6-6 and TRBJ1-5; D not certain. V was trimmed by 2 bases and J by 6 bases, leaving 8 bases between them. CDR3 length: 13 amino acids. Looked up from germline, CDR1 is MNHNY and CDR2 is SVGAGI (reference sequence). The CDR3: CASSYGGVQPQHF. For the CDR3, the DNA is TGTGCCAGCAGTTACGGTGGGGTTCAGCCCCAGCATTTT.

The V gene is TRBV7-3, the J gene TRBJ2-1, with D hard to call. V was pared by 2 bases and J by 6 bases, with 8 bases between. The V gene's germline CDR1 is SGHTA and CDR2 FQGTGA. This CDR3 region has 13 residues. CDR3 in amino acids: CASSLSLLNEQFF. As DNA, the CDR3 is TGTGCCAGCAGCTTATCACTGCTCAATGAGCAGTTCTTC.

The rearrangement links TRBV6-5 to TRBJ2-2; 9 bases fit TRBD2. The CDR3 totals 15 residues. J gave up 2 bases and V 6 bases, and 4 bases lay outside the gene matches. Germline V gene data show CDR1 as MNHEY and CDR2 as SVGAGI. DNA of the CDR3: TGTGCCAGCAGGGCGGGAGGGCTAAACACCGGGGAGCTGTTTTTT. Residues: CASRAGGLNTGELFF.

This sequence joins TRBV5-4 and TRBJ2-2, with D perhaps assigned TRBD1 or TRBD2 (5 bases each). The V gene's germline CDR1 is SGHNT and CDR2 YYREEE (reference sequence). This CDR3 is 16 amino acids long. Between the trimmed V and J ends, which lost 2 bases and 0 bases, there was a span of 11 bases. DNA for the CDR3: TGTGCCAGCAGCTTAGAGGGACGGCCGAACACCGGGGAGCTGTTTTTT. Translation gives CASSLEGRPNTGELFF. Together with reference TRBV5-4 and TRBJ2-2, the CDR3 gives the full variable domain: ETGVTQSPTHLIKTRGQQVTLRCSSQSGHNTVSWYQQALGQGPQFIFQYYREEENGRGNFPPRFSGLQFPNYSSELNVNALELDDSALYLCASSLEGRPNTGELFFGEGSRLTVL.

J is TRBJ2-1 and V is TRBV19, with 7 bases lining up with TRBD2. The junction had 5 bases not matched to a gene; V was cut back by 7 bases and J by 2 bases. CDR3 length: 14 residues. CDR1 and CDR2 (germline): LNHDA, SQIVND (reference sequence). The CDR3 loop reads CASIASGPYNEQFF. CDR3 in DNA: TGTGCCAGTATCGCTAGCGGCCCCTACAATGAGCAGTTCTTC.

The J gene is TRBJ2-3, the V gene TRBV30; 8 bases agree with TRBD1. V was clipped by 1 base and J by 3 bases; unmatched bases: 6. In germline, CDR1 is GTSNPN, CDR2 SVGIG (reference sequence). The CDR3 extends over 15 amino acids. CDR3 nucleotide sequence: TGTGCCTGGAGTGGACAGGGGATAAGGACAGATACGCAGTATTTT. The encoded protein is CAWSGQGIRTDTQYF.

The V and J genes are TRBV6-2 or TRBV6-3 and TRBJ2-5; D is perhaps TRBD2 (5 bases). The V end lost 1 base, the J end lost 4 bases, and 13 bases lay between the germline ends. Germline V gene lookup returns CDR1 MNHEY and CDR2 SVGEGT. The CDR3 runs to 15 residues. CDR3 residues: CASSYWVGDGETQYF. The CDR3 nucleotides are TGTGCCAGCAGTTACTGGGTCGGGGATGGAGAGACCCAGTACTTC.

The chain uses TRBV29-1 and TRBJ1-5; D gene uncertain. CDR3 length: 14 amino acids. CDR1 is SQVTM and CDR2 is ANQGSEA in the germline V gene. The V and J ends lost 4 bases and 0 bases respectively, with 10 bases between them. The CDR3 loop is CSVVWIYSNQPQHF. The CDR3 nucleotides are TGCAGCGTTGTGTGGATTTATAGCAATCAGCCCCAGCATTTT.

This sequence joins TRBV5-6 and TRBJ1-2; 7 bases match TRBD1. V dropped 4 bases and J dropped 1; count of bases not matched to a gene: 10. CDR1 is SGHDT, CDR2 YYEEEE, per germline. CDR3 length equals 16 residues. As DNA, the CDR3 is TGTGCCAGCAGCGTTCCGAGCAGGGGGAGTAACTATGGCTACACCTTC. This sequence encodes CASSVPSRGSNYGYTF.

As concerns this clone: Mismatch with germline at one junction end may stem from a read error. The rearrangement uses TRBV5-1 and TRBJ2-2; 8 nucleotides line up with TRBD1. Germline lookup yields CDR1 SGHRS and CDR2 YFSETQ. The CDR3 sequence is 15 residues long. CDR3 coding DNA: TGCGCCAGCAGCTTGGCTCTCGCAGGGGGCGGGGAACTGTTTTTT. It is translated as CASSLALAGGGELFF.

The chain couples TRBV19 to TRBJ1-3; D is undetermined. Deletions cut 3 bases from V and 0 bases from J, with 9 bases between. The length of the CDR3 is 15 residues. Germline V gene lookup returns CDR1 LNHDA and CDR2 SQIVND (reference sequence). The CDR3 DNA is TGTGCCAGTAGTATCCTCCCGGGCTCTGGAAACACCATATATTTT. Amino acids: CASSILPGSGNTIYF.

The V gene is TRBV6-2 or TRBV6-3, the J gene TRBJ2-5; D gene unclear. Trimming took off 2 bases at V and 4 bases at J, with 2 bases between the two ends. The CDR3 has 11 residues. Germline V gene lookup returns CDR1 MNHEY and CDR2 SVGEGT. The DNA for the CDR3 is TGTGCCAGCAGTTACGGAGAGACCCAGTACTTC. As protein: CASSYGETQYF.

V usage is TRBV5-1 and J usage is TRBJ2-1; 9 bases map to TRBD1. Germline V gives CDR1 SGHRS, CDR2 YFSETQ. The CDR3 covers 14 residues. V lost 7 bases, J lost 0 bases, and 2 bases stayed unmatched. CDR3 nucleotide sequence: TGCGCCAGCGGGACAGGGAGCTCCTACAATGAGCAGTTCTTC. This gives the protein CASGTGSSYNEQFF.

The gene calls are TRBV3-1 (or the pseudogene TRBV3-2) and TRBJ1-3, with D unclear. Germline loops: CDR1 LGHDT, CDR2 YNNKEL (reference sequence). Trimming removed 4 bases at V and 0 bases at J, with 13 bases between. This CDR3 is built from 16 residues. The CDR3 DNA sequence: TGTGCCAGCAGCCCACCAACACCGCTCTCTGGAAACACCATATATTTT. Translation gives CASSPPTPLSGNTIYF.

This chain joins TRBV3-1 (or the pseudogene TRBV3-2) and TRBJ2-3; D is uncertain. The CDR3 contains 15 residues. Germline CDR1 is LGHDT and CDR2 is YNNKEL (reference sequence). Trimming pared 0 bases from V and 6 bases from J, leaving 13 bases between. The CDR3 DNA reads as TGTGCCAGCAGCCAAGAAAGACTGATCGGGGATACGCAGTATTTT. This sequence encodes CASSQERLIGDTQYF.

The chain links TRBV7-9 to TRBJ1-2; D ambiguous. The CDR3 is 14 residues long. Germline CDR1 and CDR2: SEHNR and FQNEAQ (reference sequence). Trimming took 2 bases from V and 2 from J, leaving 9 bases between them. DNA of the CDR3: TGTGCCAGCAGCTTATTAAACACGAACTATGGCTACACCTTC. Translation: CASSLLNTNYGYTF.

The rearrangement uses TRBV7-2 and TRBJ1-5; 7 nucleotides line up with TRBD1. CDR1 SGHTA and CDR2 FQGNSA come from the germline V gene. The CDR3 consists of 15 residues. Trimming cost V 4 bases and J 3 bases; bases outside gene matches: 6. CDR3 protein: CASSSQGVSNQPQHF. For the CDR3, the DNA is TGTGCCAGCAGCTCCCAGGGGGTCTCCAATCAGCCCCAGCATTTT.

In its sample, this clone was seen a few times. This rearrangement joins TRBV2 to TRBJ2-2, with TRBD2 as a possible D gene (6 bases). V was cut by 6 bases and J by 2 bases, with 10 bases left in between. CDR3 length equals 14 residues. Germline-derived CDR1 and CDR2 are SNHLY and FYNNEI. Written as DNA, the CDR3 is TGTGCCAGCAGCCGGGACTTTAACACCGGGGAGCTGTTTTTT. Translated, it gives CASSRDFNTGELFF.

In this sample, this clone turned up a few times. V and J are TRBV11-2 and TRBJ1-2; D is uncertain. Trimming took 0 bases from V and 4 from J, leaving 9 bases between them. This CDR3 is built from 14 residues. Germline V CDR1 and CDR2: SGHAT, FQNNGV. CDR3 bases: TGTGCCAGCAGCTTAGACCCTTACACCTATGGCTACACCTTC. This encodes CASSLDPYTYGYTF.